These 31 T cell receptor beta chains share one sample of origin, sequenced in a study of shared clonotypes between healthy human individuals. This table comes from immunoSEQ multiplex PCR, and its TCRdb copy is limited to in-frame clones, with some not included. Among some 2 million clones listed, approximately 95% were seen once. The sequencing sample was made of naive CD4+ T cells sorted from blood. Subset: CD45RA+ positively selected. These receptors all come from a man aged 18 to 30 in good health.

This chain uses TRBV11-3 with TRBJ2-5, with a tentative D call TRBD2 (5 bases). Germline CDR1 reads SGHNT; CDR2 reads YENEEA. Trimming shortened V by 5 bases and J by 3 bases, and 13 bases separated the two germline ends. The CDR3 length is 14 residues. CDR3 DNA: TGTGCCAGCAGCCCTATCGGGATAGAAGAGACCCAGTACTTC. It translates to CASSPIGIEETQYF.

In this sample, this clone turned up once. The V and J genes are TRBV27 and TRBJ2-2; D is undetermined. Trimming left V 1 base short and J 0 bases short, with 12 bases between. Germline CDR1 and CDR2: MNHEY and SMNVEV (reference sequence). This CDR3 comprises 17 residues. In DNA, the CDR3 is TGTGCCAGCAGTTTATATTCAGTGTCGACGAACACCGGGGAGCTGTTTTTT. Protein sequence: CASSLYSVSTNTGELFF.

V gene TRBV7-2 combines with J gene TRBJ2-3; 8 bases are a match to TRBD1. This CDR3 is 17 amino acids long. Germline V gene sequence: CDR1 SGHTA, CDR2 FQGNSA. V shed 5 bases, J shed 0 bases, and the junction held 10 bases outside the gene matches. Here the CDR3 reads CASSTFGTGLSTDTQYF. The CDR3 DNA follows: TGTGCCAGCAGCACCTTTGGGACAGGTCTTAGCACAGATACGCAGTATTTT.

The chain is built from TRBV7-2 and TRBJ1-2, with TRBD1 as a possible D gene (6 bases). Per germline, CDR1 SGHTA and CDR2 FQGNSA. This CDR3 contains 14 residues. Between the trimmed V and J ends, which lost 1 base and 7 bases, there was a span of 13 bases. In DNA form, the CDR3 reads TGTGCCAGCAGCTTAGGCGACAGGTTACGTGGCTACACCTTC. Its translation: CASSLGDRLRGYTF.

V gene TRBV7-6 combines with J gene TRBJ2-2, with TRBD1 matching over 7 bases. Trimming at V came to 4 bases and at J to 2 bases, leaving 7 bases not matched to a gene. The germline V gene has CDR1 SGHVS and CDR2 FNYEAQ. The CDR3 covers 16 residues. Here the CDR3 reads CASSWFGTVNTGELFF. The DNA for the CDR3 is TGTGCCAGCAGCTGGTTCGGGACAGTTAACACCGGGGAGCTGTTTTTT.

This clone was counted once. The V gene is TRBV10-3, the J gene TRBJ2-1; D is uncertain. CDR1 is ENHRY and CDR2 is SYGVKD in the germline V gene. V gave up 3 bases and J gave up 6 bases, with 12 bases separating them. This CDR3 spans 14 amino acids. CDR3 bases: TGTGCCATCAGTGACAGGCGCCCTGCCAATGAGCAGTTCTTC. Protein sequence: CAISDRRPANEQFF.

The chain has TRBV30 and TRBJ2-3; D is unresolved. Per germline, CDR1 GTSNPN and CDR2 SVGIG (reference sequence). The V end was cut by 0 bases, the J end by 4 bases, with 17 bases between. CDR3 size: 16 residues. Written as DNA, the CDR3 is TGTGCCTGGAGTGTACGACCCCTACGATGGGCAGATACGCAGTATTTT. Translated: CAWSVRPLRWADTQYF.

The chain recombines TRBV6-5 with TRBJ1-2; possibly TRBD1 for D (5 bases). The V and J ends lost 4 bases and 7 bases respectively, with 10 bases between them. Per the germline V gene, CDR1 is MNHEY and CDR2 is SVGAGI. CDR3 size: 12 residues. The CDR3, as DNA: TGTGCCAGCAGTTCTGCAGGGTCTGGCTACACCTTC. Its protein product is CASSSAGSGYTF.

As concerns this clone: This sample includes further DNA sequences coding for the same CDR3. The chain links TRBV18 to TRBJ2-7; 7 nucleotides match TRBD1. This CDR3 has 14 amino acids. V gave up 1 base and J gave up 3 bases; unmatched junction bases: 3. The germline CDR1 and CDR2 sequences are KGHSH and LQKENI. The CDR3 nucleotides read TGTGCCAGCTCACCACTGGCAGGGGGCTACGAGCAGTACTTC. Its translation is CASSPLAGGYEQYF.

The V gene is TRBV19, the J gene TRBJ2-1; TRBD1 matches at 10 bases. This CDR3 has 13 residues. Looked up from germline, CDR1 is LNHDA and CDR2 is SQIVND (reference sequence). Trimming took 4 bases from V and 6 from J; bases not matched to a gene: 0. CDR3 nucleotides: TGTGCCAGTAGTAGGACAGGGGGCAATGAGCAGTTCTTC. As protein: CASSRTGGNEQFF.

The CDR3 reads CASSLEMTGPLHF. CDR3 coding DNA: TGTGCCAGCAGTTTAGAGATGACAGGACCCCTCCACTTT. The V gene is TRBV27, the J gene TRBJ1-6; weak D call: TRBD1 (6 bases). The V gene lost 2 bases and the J gene lost 12 bases, with 11 bases spanning the gap. This CDR3 region has 13 residues. Per the germline V gene, CDR1 is MNHEY and CDR2 is SMNVEV (reference sequence).

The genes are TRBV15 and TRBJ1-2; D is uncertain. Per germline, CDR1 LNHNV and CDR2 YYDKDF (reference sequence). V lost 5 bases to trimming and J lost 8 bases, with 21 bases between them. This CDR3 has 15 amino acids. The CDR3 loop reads CATSPLRTAPGGYTF. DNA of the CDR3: TGTGCCACCAGCCCCCTGAGGACCGCGCCCGGCGGCTACACCTTC.

CDR3 protein: CASSFLLRNYGYTF. The CDR3 DNA reads as TGTGCCAGCAGCTTTCTCCTACGGAACTATGGCTACACCTTC. This chain uses TRBV5-4 with TRBJ1-2, with D uncertain. The CDR3 is made up of 14 amino acids. V lost 2 bases to trimming and J lost 2 bases, with 10 bases between them. Per the germline V gene, CDR1 is SGHNT and CDR2 is YYREEE (reference sequence).

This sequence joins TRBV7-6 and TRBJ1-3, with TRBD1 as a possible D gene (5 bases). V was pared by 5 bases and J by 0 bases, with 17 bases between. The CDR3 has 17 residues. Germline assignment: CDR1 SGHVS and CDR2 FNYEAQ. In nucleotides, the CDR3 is TGTGCCAGCAGCCCGACTTCGGGACGAAACTCTGGAAACACCATATATTTT. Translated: CASSPTSGRNSGNTIYF. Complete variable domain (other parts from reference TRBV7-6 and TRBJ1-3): GAGVSQSPRYKVTKRGQDVALRCDPISGHVSLYWYRQALGQGPEFLTYFNYEAQQDKSGLPNDRFSAERPEGSISTLTIQRTEQRDSAMYRCASSPTSGRNSGNTIYFGEGSWLTVV.

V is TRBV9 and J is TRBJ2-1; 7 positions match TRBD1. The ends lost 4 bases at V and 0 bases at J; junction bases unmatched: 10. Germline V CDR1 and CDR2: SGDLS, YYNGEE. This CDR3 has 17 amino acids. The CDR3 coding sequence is TGTGCCAGCAGCACGCACAGGGGATTGGACTCCTACAATGAGCAGTTCTTC. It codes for CASSTHRGLDSYNEQFF.

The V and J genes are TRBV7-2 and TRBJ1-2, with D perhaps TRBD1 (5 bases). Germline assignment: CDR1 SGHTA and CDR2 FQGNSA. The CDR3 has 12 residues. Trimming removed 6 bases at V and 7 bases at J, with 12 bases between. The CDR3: CASRQDWGGYTF. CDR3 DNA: TGTGCCAGCAGACAGGACTGGGGTGGCTACACCTTC.

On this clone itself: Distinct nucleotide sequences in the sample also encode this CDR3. DNA of the CDR3: TGTGCCAGCAGCCCTAGCACAGATACGCAGTATTTT. Encoded protein: CASSPSTDTQYF. The chain has TRBV28 and TRBJ2-3; D is uncertain. Germline CDR1 is MDHEN and CDR2 is SYDVKM. The length of the CDR3 is 12 residues. The V and J ends lost 6 bases and 0 bases respectively, with 4 bases between them.

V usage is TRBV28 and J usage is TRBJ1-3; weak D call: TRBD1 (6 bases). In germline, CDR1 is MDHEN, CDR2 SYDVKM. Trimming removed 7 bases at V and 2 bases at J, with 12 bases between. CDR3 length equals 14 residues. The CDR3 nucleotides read TGTGCCAGCATCGGAGGGGGGGCTGGAAACACCATATATTTT. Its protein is CASIGGGAGNTIYF.

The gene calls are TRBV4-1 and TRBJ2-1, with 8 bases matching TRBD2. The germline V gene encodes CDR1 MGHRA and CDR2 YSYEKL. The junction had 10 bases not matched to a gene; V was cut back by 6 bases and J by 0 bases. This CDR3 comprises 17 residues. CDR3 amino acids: CASRPAGAPRSYNEQFF. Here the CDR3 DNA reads TGCGCCAGCAGACCAGCGGGGGCCCCGCGCTCCTACAATGAGCAGTTCTTC.

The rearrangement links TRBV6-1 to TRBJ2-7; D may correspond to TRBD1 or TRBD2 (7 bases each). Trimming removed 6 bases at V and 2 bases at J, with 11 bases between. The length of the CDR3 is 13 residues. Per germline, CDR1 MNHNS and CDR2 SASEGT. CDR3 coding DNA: TGTGCCAGCAGGAGCGGGACAGCCTACGAGCAGTACTTC. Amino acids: CASRSGTAYEQYF.

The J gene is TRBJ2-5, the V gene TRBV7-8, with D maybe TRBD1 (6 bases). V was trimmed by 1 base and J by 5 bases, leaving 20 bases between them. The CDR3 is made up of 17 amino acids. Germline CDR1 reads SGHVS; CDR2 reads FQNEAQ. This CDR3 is CASSLEALTGSWETQYF. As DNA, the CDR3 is TGTGCCAGCAGCTTAGAGGCCTTAACAGGGTCCTGGGAGACCCAGTACTTC.

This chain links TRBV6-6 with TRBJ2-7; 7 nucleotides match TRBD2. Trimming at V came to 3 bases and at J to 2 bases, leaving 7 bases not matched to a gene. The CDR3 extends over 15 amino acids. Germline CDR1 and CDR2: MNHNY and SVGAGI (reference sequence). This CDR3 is CASSYFGGGTYEQYF. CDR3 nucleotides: TGTGCCAGCAGTTATTTCGGGGGAGGGACCTACGAGCAGTACTTC.

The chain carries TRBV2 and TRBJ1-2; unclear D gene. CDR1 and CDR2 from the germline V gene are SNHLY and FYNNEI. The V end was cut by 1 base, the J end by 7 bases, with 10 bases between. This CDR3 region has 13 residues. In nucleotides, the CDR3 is TGTGCCAGCAGTGAAGTCCGGGTAGTTGGCTACACCTTC. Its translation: CASSEVRVVGYTF.

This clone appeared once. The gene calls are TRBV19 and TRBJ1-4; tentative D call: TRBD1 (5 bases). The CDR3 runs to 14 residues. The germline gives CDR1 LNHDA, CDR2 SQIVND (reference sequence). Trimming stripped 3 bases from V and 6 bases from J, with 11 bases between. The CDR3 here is CASSIKGYDEKLFF. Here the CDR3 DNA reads TGTGCCAGTAGTATTAAGGGGTACGATGAAAAACTGTTTTTT.

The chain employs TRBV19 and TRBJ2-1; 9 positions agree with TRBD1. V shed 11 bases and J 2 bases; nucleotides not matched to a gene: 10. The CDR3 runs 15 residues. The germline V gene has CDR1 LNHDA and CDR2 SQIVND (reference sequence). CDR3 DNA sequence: TGTGCCGGCGCACAGGGGGCAAGTCCCTACAATGAGCAGTTCTTC. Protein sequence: CAGAQGASPYNEQFF.

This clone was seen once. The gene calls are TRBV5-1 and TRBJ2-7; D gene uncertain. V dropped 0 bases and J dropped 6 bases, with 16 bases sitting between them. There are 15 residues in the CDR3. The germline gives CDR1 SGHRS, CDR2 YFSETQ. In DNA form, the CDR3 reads TGCGCCAGCAGCTTGGCCGCCGGGTATGAAGGCGAGCAGTACTTC. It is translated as CASSLAAGYEGEQYF.

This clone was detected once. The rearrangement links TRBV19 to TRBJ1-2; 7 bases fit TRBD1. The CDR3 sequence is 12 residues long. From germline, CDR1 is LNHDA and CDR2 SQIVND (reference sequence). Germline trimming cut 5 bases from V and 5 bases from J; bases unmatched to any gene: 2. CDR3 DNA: TGTGCCAGTAGTGAGGGGGCTTATGGCTACACCTTC. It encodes CASSEGAYGYTF.

In DNA form, the CDR3 reads TGCGCCAGCAGTGATCTCGGATTTGGGGCCAACGTCCTGACTTTC. This encodes CASSDLGFGANVLTF. The genes are TRBV10-2 and TRBJ2-6; D unclear. Germline V CDR1 and CDR2: WSHSY, SAAADI. CDR3 size: 15 residues. V lost 3 bases to trimming and J lost 3 bases, with 9 bases between them.

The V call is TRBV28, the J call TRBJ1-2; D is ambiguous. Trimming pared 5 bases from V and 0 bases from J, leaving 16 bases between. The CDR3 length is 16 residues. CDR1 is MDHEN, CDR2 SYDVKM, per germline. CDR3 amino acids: CASSAPGILANYGYTF. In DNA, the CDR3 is TGTGCCAGCAGTGCCCCGGGAATCTTAGCTAACTATGGCTACACCTTC.

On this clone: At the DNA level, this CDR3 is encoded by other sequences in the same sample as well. The CDR3, as DNA: TGTGCCATCAGTGCCGGGGGGTATAGCAATCAGCCCCAGCATTTT. This sequence encodes CAISAGGYSNQPQHF. This sequence joins TRBV10-3 and TRBJ1-5, with a weak D call TRBD1 (5 bases). V gave up 4 bases and J gave up 0 bases, with 10 bases separating them. Germline V lookup: CDR1 ENHRY, CDR2 SYGVKD. The CDR3 has 15 amino acids.

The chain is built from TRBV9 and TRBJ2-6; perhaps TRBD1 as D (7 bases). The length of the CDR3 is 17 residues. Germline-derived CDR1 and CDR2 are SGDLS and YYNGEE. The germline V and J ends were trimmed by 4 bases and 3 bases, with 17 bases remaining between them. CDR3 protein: CASSPRGGGLGANVLTF. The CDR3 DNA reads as TGTGCCAGCAGCCCCAGAGGAGGGGGCCTTGGGGCCAACGTCCTGACTTTC.